This T cell receptor (beta chain) was observed in a study of blood T cells in healthy people across ages. Per germline, CDR1 SEHNR and CDR2 FQNEAQ (reference sequence). V was shortened by 2 bases and J by 8 bases, with 18 bases between the two germline ends. The length of the CDR3 is 15 residues. For the second PCR, which ran for roughly 7 to 11 cycles, a sample-barcoded 5' primer and a J-beta primer mix were used. Every sample produced at least 2.5 million CDR3-containing paired-end reads. TCRdb reprocessed the 5' RACE reads with MiXCR, giving one entry per CDR3 protein. The sample has about 1,600,000 distinct CDR3 sequences, 40% to 50% seen once.

The receptor comes from a woman under 30 in good health. The sequenced sample was blood. The V call is TRBV7-9, the J call TRBJ1-2; D is uncertain. CDR3 region: CASSLPQVLTGGYTF. The DNA of the CDR3 is TGTGCCAGCAGCTTACCCCAGGTTCTTACGGGCGGCTACACCTTC.